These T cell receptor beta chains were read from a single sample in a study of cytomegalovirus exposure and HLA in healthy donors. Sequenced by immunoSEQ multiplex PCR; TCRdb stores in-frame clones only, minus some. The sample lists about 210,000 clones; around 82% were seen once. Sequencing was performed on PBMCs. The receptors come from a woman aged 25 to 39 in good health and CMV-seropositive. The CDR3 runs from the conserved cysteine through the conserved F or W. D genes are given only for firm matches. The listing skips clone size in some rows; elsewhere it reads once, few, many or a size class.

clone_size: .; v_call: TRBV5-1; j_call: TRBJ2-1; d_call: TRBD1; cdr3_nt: TGCGCCAGCAGCTTACAACAGGGGGCCAAGTTCTTC; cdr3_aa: CASSLQQGAKFF
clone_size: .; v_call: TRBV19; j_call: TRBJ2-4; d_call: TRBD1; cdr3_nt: TGTGCCAGTAGTATAGATGGAAGGGGGCGCCCTCAAAACATTCAGTACTTC; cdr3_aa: CASSIDGRGRPQNIQYF
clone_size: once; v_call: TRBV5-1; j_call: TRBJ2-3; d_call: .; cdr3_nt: TGCGCCAGCAGTTATGGGACTACAGATACGCAGTATTTT; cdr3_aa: CASSYGTTDTQYF
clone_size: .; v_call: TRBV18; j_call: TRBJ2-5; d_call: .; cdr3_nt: TGTGCCAGCTCTCTTTTTAGACAGGCCTTCCAAGAGACCCAGTACTTC; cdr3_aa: CASSLFRQAFQETQYF
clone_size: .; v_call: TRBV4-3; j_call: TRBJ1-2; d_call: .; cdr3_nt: TGCGCCAGCAGCCAAGATTTCAGGGATAACTATGGCTACACCTTC; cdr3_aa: CASSQDFRDNYGYTF
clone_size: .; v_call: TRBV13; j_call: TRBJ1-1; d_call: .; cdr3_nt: TGTGCCAGCAGCTCTCTAGACGTCTATTTGAACACTGAAGCTTTCTTT; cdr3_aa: CASSSLDVYLNTEAFF
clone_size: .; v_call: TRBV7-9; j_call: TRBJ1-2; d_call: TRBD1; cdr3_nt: TGTGCCAGCAGCTTTCAGGGGGCAGACTATGGCTACACCTTC; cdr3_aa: CASSFQGADYGYTF
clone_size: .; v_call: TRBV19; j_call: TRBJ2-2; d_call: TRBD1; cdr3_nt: TGTGCCAGTAGTCGGGACAGGGGGCGAGGGGGCGGGGAGCTGTTTTTT; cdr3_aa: CASSRDRGRGGGELFF
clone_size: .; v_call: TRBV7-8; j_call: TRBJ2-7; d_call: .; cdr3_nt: TGTGCCAGCAGCTTTCTTGGTCGGGGGAGCTCCTACGAGCAGTACTTC; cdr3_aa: CASSFLGRGSSYEQYF
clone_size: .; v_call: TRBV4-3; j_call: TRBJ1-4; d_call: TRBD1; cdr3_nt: TGCGCCAGCAGCCAGAACGGGGGACAGTATGAAAAACTGTTTTTT; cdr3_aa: CASSQNGGQYEKLFF
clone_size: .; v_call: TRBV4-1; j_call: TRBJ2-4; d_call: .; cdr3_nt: TGCGCCAGCAGCCAAACCTTTGTCGGCATTCAGTACTTC; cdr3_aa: CASSQTFVGIQYF
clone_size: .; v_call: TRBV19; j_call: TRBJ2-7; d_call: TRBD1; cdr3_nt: TGTGCTTCGCAGGGGGCGACCTACGAGCAGTACTTC; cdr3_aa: CASQGATYEQYF
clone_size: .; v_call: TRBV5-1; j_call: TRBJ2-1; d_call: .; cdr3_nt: TGCGCCAGCAGCTCGCGGGCCAACAATGAGCAGTTCTTC; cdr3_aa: CASSSRANNEQFF
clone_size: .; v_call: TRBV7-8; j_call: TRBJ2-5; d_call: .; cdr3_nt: TGTGCCAGCAGCTGGGGGGTGGGGACAGAGACCCAGTACTTC; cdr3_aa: CASSWGVGTETQYF
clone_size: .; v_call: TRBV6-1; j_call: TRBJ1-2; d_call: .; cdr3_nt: TGTGCCAGCAGTGAAGCTGGGGAGAGGTATGGCTACACCTTC; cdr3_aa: CASSEAGERYGYTF
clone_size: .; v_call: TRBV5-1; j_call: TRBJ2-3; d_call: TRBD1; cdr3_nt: TGCGCCAGCAGCTTGACAGGGGGTGTTGCAGATACGCAGTATTTT; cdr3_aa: CASSLTGGVADTQYF
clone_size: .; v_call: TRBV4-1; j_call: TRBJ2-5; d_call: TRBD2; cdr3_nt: TGCGCCAGCAGCCAGGGGGGTAGCGGGAGCGTTCGGGAGACCCAGTACTTC; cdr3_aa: CASSQGGSGSVRETQYF
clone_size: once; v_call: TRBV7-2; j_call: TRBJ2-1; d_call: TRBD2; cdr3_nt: TGTGCCAGCAGCTCTTTAGCGGGAGGTGGTGGGTTTGAGCAGTTCTTC; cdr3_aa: CASSSLAGGGGFEQFF
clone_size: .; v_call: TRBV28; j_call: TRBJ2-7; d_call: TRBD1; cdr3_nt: TGTGCCAGCAGTCCTCGGGACAGGTGGTACGAGCAGTACTTC; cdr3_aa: CASSPRDRWYEQYF
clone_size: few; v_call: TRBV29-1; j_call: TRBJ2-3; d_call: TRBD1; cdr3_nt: TGCAGCGCTCGCAGGGGGCAGGAAGATACGCAGTATTTT; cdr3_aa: CSARRGQEDTQYF
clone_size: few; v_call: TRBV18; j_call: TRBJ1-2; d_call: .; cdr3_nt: TGTGCCAGCTCACCACGAGGACAGACCAACTATGGCTACACCTTC; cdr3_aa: CASSPRGQTNYGYTF
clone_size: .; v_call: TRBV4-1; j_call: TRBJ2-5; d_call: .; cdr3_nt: TGCGCCAGCAGCCAATCCCCAGGGGCTCCCGGAGAGACCCAGTACTTC; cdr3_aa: CASSQSPGAPGETQYF
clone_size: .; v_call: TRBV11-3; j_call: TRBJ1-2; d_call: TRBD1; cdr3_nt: TGTGCCAGCAGCCCCCGGGACAGGGGCCATGGCTACACCTTC; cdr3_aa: CASSPRDRGHGYTF
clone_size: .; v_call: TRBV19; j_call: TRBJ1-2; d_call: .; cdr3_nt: TGTGCCAGTACCCCGGGACAACCCTATGGCTACACCTTC; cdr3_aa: CASTPGQPYGYTF
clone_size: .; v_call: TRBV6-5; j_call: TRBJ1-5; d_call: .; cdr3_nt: TGTGCCAGCACCGCGGGGACGTATAGCAATCAGCCCCAGCATTTT; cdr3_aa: CASTAGTYSNQPQHF
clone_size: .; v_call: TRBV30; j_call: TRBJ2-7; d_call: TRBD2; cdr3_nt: TGTGCCTGGAGTGTTAGCGGGAGGGCCCAAGAGCAGTACTTC; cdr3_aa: CAWSVSGRAQEQYF
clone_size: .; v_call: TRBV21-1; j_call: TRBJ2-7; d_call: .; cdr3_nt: TGTGCCAGCAGCAAAGCGCGGGAATTCCATCTTAACTACGAGCAGTACTTC; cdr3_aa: CASSKAREFHLNYEQYF
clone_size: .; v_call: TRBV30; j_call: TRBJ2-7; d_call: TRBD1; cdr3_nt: TGTGCCTGGTCGGGACAGGGGCTCTACGAGCAGTACTTC; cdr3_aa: CAWSGQGLYEQYF
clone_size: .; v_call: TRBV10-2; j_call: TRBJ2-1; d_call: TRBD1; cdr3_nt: TGCGCCAGCACCGCCGGGACAGGTTTGAATGAGCAGTTCTTC; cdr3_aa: CASTAGTGLNEQFF
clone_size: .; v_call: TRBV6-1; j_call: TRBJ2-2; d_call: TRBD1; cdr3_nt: TGTGCCACCACTTCGGGACAGGGTGACACCGGGGAGCTGTTTTTT; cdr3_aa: CATTSGQGDTGELFF
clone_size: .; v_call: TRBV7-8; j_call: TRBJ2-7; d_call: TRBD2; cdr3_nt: TGTGCCAGCAGCTTAGTGGCAGGGCGGGGGGGATTCGAGCAGTACTTC; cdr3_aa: CASSLVAGRGGFEQYF
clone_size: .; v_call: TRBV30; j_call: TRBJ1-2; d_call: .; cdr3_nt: TGTGCCTGGAGGCCCGGGACTGATTATGGCTACACCTTC; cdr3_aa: CAWRPGTDYGYTF
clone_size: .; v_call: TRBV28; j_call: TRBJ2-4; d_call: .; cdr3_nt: TGTGCCAGCAGTTCATTGACAGGTCCTAACATTCAGTACTTC; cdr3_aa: CASSSLTGPNIQYF
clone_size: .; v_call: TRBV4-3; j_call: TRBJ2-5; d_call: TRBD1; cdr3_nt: TGCGCCAGCAGCCAAGAATGGGGACAGGGACAAGAGACCCAGTACTTC; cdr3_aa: CASSQEWGQGQETQYF
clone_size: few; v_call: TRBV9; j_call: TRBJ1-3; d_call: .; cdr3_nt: TGTGCCAGCAGCGCTCAGGAAAACACCATATATTTT; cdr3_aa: CASSAQENTIYF
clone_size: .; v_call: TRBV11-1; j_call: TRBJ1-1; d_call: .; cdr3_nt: TGTGCCAGCAGCTTAGGGAGGAACACTGAAGCTTTCTTT; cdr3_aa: CASSLGRNTEAFF
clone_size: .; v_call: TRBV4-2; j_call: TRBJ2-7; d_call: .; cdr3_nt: TGTGCCAGCAGCCAAGACCCTACCTACGAGCAGTACTTC; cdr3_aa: CASSQDPTYEQYF
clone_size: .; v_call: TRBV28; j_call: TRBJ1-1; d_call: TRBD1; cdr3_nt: TGTGCCAGCAGTTGGGACAGGGGGCACCCTGACATGAACACTGAAGCTTTCTTT; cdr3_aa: CASSWDRGHPDMNTEAFF
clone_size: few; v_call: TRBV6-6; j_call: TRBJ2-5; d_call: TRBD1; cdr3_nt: TGTGCCAGCGGGGAGAGGACAGGGGTCGGCCAAGAGACCCAGTACTTC; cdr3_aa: CASGERTGVGQETQYF
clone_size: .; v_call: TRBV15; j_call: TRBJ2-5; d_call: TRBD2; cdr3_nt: TGTGCCACCAGCAGAGGCCCAGCGGGAGGGCAAGAGACCCAGTACTTC; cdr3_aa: CATSRGPAGGQETQYF
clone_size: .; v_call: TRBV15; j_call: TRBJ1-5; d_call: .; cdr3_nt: TGTGCCACCAGCAGAGACCCGGGTCCTTTTAGCAATCAGCCCCAGCATTTT; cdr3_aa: CATSRDPGPFSNQPQHF
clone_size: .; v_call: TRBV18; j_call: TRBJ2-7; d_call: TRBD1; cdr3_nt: TGTGCCAGCTCACCTATTCTGGGACAGGGAAACCACGAGCAGTACTTC; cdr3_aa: CASSPILGQGNHEQYF
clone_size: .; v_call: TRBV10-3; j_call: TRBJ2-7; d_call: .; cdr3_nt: TGTGCCATCAAGGGTACTAGCTCCTCATACGAGCAGTACTTC; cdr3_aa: CAIKGTSSSYEQYF
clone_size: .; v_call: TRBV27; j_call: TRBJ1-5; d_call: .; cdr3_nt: TGTGCCAGCAGTTCCATGGACAGAACCTCTGGGCCCCAGCATTTT; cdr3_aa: CASSSMDRTSGPQHF
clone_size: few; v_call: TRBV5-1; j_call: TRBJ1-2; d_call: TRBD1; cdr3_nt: TGCGCCAGCAGCTCAACTCCCGGGACAGGGGCCAACTATGGCTACACCTTC; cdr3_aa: CASSSTPGTGANYGYTF